The clone carrying this TCR beta chain was picked up many times. The sample is drawn from a study of early T cells in non-severe SARS-CoV-2 infection. The TCR library protocol attached unique molecular identifiers to the individual cDNA molecules. One entry per CDR3 protein results from TCRdb running MiXCR on the 5' RACE reads. The sample lists about 80,000 distinct CDR3 sequences; 14% were seen once. Per germline, CDR1 LGHDT and CDR2 YNNKEL (reference sequence). The V gene lost 0 bases and the J gene lost 3 bases, with 9 bases spanning the gap. The CDR3 length is 14 residues. The sequencing input was whole blood. This TCR came from an adult who was a healthcare worker with PCR-confirmed SARS-CoV-2 infection or an uninfected control (not recorded which). The genes are TRBV3-1 and TRBJ2-7, with D maybe TRBD2 (5 bases). Here the CDR3 reads CASSQDGLHYEQYF. The CDR3 DNA sequence: TGTGCCAGCAGCCAAGATGGACTGCACTACGAGCAGTACTTC.